This T cell receptor beta chain emerged from a study of blood T cell repertoires in COVID-19. Study-wide background: Samples came from the United States, Italy and Spain, spanning acute and convalescent COVID-19.

Per the original data handling: Estimated nucleated cell counts came from reference gene primer amplification. Clones were read by immunoSEQ multiplex PCR, and TCRdb kept only the in-frame ones, dropping some. V, J and clone size were drawn from that table, and D and trimming were deduced from the DNA. This sample has hundreds of thousands of clones; 86% occur once, and the top ten carry about an eighth. CDR3 length: 14 residues. The ends were cut back, 4 bases at V and 3 bases at J, with 14 bases in the middle. Germline V lookup: CDR1 SGHTS, CDR2 YDEGEE. The chain combines TRBV5-8 with TRBJ2-7; possibly TRBD1 for D (6 bases). The receptor was isolated from a woman in her sixties or seventies with COVID-19, enrolled during active disease. The sample comprised peripheral blood. In DNA, the CDR3 is TGTGCCAGCAGCCAGCCCCGGGACAACTACGAGCAGTACTTC. This codes for CASSQPRDNYEQYF.